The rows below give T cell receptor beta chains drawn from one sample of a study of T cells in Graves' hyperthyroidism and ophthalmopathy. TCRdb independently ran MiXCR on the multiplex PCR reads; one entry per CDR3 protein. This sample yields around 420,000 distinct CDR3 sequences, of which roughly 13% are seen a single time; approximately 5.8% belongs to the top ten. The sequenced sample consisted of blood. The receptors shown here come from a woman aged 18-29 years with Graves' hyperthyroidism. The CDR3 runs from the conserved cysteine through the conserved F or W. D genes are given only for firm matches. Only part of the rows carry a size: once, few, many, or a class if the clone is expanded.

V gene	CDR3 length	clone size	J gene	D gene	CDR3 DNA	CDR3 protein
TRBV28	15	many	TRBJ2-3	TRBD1	TGTGCCAGCAGTTTAACCGCAGGGGGCGCGAATACGCAGTATTTT	CASSLTAGGANTQYF
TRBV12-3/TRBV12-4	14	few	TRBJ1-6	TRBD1	TGTGCCAGCAGTTCAGGGGGTAATCATTCACCCCTCCACTTT	CASSSGGNHSPLHF
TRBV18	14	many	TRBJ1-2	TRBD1	TGTGCCAGCTCATCTGGACAGGGGAGGAGAGGCTACACCTTC	CASSSGQGRRGYTF
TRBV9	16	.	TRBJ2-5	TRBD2	TGTGCCAGCAGCGTGTCAGCTAGCGGGGCGCGGGAGACCCAGTACTTC	CASSVSASGARETQYF
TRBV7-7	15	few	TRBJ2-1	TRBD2	TGTGCTAGCAGCTTAGCGTTGGGGAGGGACAATGAGCAGTTCTTC	CASSLALGRDNEQFF
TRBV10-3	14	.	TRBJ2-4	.	TGTGCCATCAGTGAGTCGGCTAGCCTAGACATTCAGTACTTC	CAISESASLDIQYF
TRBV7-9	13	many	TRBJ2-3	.	TGTGCCAGCAGCCCCGCTTACGCAGATACGCAGTATTTT	CASSPAYADTQYF
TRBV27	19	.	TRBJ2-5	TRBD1	TGTGCCAGCAGTTTCGGCAGGGGGCAAATGTTATCGGTCCAAGAGACCCAGTACTTC	CASSFGRGQMLSVQETQYF
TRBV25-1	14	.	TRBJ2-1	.	TGTGCCAGCAGTCTCCGACAGGCCTCAAATGAGCAGTTCTTC	CASSLRQASNEQFF
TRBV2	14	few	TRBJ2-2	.	TGTGCCAGCAGTGATTCCAGCCACACCGGGGAGCTGTTTTTT	CASSDSSHTGELFF
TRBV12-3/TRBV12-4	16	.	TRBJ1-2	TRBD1	TGTGCCAGCAGTTCCTCCCATGGACAGGGGGCGGGAGGCTACACCTTC	CASSSSHGQGAGGYTF
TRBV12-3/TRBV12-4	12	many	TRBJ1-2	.	TGTGCCAGCACCTTGGACGGTGGTGTGGACACCTTC	CASTLDGGVDTF
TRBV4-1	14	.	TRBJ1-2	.	TGCGCCAGCAGCCAAGGCCTGGGCAGCCTGGGCTACACCTTC	CASSQGLGSLGYTF
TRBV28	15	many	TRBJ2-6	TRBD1	TGTGCCAGCAGACCAGGGGGTGCTGGGGCCAACGTCCTGACTTTC	CASRPGGAGANVLTF
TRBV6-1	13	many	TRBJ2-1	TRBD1	TGTGCCAGCTGGGGACAGGGCTACAATGAGCAGTTCTTC	CASWGQGYNEQFF
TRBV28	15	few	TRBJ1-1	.	TGTGCCAGCAGGGGCGGACGGATATTTAACACTGAAGCTTTCTTT	CASRGGRIFNTEAFF
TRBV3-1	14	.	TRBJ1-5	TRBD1	TGTGCCAGCAGCCCTTCGGGCAGGGGGCAGCCCCAGCATTTT	CASSPSGRGQPQHF
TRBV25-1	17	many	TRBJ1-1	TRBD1	TGTGCCAGCAGTGAAATTACAGGGGGCGCGGGAAACACTGAAGCTTTCTTT	CASSEITGGAGNTEAFF
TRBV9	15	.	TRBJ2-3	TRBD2	TGTGCCAGCAGCCTAACTAGCGGGAGGGCAGATACGCAGTATTTT	CASSLTSGRADTQYF
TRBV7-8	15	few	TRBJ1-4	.	TGTGCCAGCAGTTCTCATCCCGGCGGAGGGAAAAAACTGTTTTTT	CASSSHPGGGKKLFF